What follows is one T cell receptor (beta chain) and its context. These data are taken from a study of blood T cell repertoires in COVID-19. Study-wide background: PBMCs, B-cell-depleted T cells, or T cells were the source of the cDNA or gDNA that made up the material.

Original handling: Amplification with reference gene primers provided the estimates of nucleated cell counts. Sequencing was performed with immunoSEQ multiplex PCR; in TCRdb, only in-frame clones are kept and a portion is missing. V, J and clone size are taken as reported in that table, and D and trimming were inferred from the DNA itself. The sample consists of 160,000 or so clones, roughly four fifths of them appearing once. The V and J ends lost 6 bases and 3 bases respectively, with 16 bases between them. The germline CDR1 and CDR2 sequences are MDHEN and SYDVKM. The CDR3 contains 15 residues. This sequence originates from a man aged 55 to 70 with active or convalescent COVID-19. The sample was peripheral blood. J is TRBJ2-3 and V is TRBV28; D possibly corresponds to TRBD1 (5 bases). The CDR3 is CASSLYRAGTDTQYF. As DNA, the CDR3 is TGTGCCAGCAGCCTTTATCGGGCAGGGACAGATACGCAGTATTTT. The complete variable domain, with remaining parts taken from reference TRBV28 and TRBJ2-3, reads DVKVTQSSRYLVKRTGEKVFLECVQDMDHENMFWYRQDPGLGLRLIYFSYDVKMKEKGDIPEGYSVSREKKERFSLILESASTNQTSMYLCASSLYRAGTDTQYFGPGTRLTVL.